This T cell receptor (beta chain) was profiled in a study of T cells in localized non-small cell lung cancer. Germline assignment: CDR1 SGHAT and CDR2 FQNNGV. This CDR3 spans 15 amino acids. V was cut by 4 bases and J by 5 bases, with 14 bases left in between. On this clone: The target antigen is unknown.

TCRdb keeps only in-frame clones here, not all; method: immunoSEQ multiplex PCR. Counted here are more than 25,000 clones, roughly nine tenths occurring once; the ten biggest clones make up less than 6%. Notes on the study in general: Higher T cell density in the blood was associated with longer overall survival, whereas higher adjacent-lung clonality associated with shorter survival. Because researchers sequenced only one region of the tumor, heterogeneity is still possible. Uninvolved adjacent lung showed peak T cell clonality, exceeding tumor. In adjacent lung appeared a median around 62 of the top 100 tumor clones.

Sequenced here: PBMCs, sampled before any cancer treatment. The sequence derives from a man aged 35 to 70 with stage II lung adenocarcinoma. The V and J genes are TRBV11-2 and TRBJ1-4, with D possibly TRBD1 on 6 matching bases. The CDR3 region is CASSWGPGRNEKLFF. CDR3 sequence (DNA): TGTGCCAGCAGCTGGGGGCCCGGGAGAAATGAAAAACTGTTTTTT. Using reference TRBV11-2 and TRBJ1-4 for the parts outside the CDR3, the full variable domain is EAGVAQSPRYKIIEKRQSVAFWCNPISGHATLYWYQQILGQGPKLLIQFQNNGVVDDSQLPKDRFSAERLKGVDSTLKIQPAKLEDSAVYLCASSWGPGRNEKLFFGSGTQLSVL.